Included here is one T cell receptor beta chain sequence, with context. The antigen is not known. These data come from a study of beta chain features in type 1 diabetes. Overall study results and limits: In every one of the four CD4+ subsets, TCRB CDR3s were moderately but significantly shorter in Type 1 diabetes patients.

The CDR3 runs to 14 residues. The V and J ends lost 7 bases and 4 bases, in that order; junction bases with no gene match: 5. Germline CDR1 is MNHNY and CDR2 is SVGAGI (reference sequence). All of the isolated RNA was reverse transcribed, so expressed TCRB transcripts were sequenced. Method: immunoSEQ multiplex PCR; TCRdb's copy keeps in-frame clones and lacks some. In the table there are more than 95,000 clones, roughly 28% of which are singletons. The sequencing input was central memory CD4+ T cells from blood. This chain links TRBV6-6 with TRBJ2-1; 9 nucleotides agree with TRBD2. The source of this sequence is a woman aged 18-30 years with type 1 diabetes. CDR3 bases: TGTGCCAGCAATTTAGCGGGAGAGTACAATGAGCAGTTCTTC. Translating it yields CASNLAGEYNEQFF.